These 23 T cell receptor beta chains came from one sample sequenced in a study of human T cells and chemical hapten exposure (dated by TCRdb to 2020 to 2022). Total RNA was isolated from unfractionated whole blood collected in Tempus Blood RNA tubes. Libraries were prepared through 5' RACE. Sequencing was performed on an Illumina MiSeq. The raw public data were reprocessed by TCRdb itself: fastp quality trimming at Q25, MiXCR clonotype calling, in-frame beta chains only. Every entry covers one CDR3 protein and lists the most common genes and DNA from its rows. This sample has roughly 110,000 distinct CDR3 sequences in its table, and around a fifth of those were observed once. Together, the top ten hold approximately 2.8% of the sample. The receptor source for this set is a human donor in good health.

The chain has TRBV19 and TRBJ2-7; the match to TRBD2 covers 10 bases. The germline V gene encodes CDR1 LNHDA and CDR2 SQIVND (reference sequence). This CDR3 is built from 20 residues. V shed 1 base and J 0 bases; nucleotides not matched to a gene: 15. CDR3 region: CASSIGGWPGLASSSYEQYF. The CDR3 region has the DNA TGTGCCAGTAGTATAGGTGGTTGGCCGGGACTAGCGTCAAGCTCCTACGAGCAGTACTTC.

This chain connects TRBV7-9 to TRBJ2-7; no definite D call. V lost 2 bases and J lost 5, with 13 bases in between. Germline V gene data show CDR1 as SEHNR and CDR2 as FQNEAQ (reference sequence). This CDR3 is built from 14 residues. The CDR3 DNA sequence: TGTGCCAGCAGCTTAAGTCCCCCAGAGAACGAGCAGTACTTC. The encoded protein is CASSLSPPENEQYF.

The CDR3 bases are TGCAGCGTTCGGGACAGCCAGGGGGAGACCCAGTACTTC. Its protein product is CSVRDSQGETQYF. The chain links TRBV29-1 to TRBJ2-5; 7 bases agree with TRBD1. The germline V gene encodes CDR1 SQVTM and CDR2 ANQGSEA. V lost 5 bases, J lost 5 bases, and 8 bases stayed unmatched. CDR3 length equals 13 residues.

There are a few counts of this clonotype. The CDR3 sequence: CASSLDKVRANEKLFF. The CDR3 DNA reads as TGTGCCAGCAGCTTGGACAAGGTGCGGGCTAATGAAAAACTGTTTTTT. The chain carries TRBV5-4 and TRBJ1-4; D remains unclear. Trimming stripped 0 bases from V and 3 bases from J, with 12 bases between. Germline-derived CDR1 and CDR2 are SGHNT and YYREEE (reference sequence). The CDR3 consists of 16 residues.

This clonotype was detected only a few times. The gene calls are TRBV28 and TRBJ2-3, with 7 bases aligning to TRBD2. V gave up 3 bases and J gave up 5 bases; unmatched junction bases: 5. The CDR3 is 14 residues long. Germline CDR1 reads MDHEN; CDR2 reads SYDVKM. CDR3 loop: CASSFGGSLDTQYF. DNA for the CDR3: TGTGCCAGCAGTTTTGGCGGGAGCCTAGATACGCAGTATTTT.

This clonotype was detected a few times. CDR3: CSVGQGANEQYF. CDR3 nucleotides: TGCAGCGTCGGACAGGGGGCAAACGAGCAGTACTTC. The chain recombines TRBV29-1 with TRBJ2-7; 11 bases fit TRBD1. The CDR3 contains 12 residues. V was clipped by 6 bases and J by 5 bases; unmatched bases: 3. The germline V gene encodes CDR1 SQVTM and CDR2 ANQGSEA.

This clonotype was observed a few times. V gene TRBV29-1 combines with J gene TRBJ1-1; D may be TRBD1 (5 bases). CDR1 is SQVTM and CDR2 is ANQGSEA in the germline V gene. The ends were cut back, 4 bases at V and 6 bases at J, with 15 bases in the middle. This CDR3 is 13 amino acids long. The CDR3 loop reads CSVGGMPVAEAFF. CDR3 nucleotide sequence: TGCAGCGTTGGGGGGATGCCCGTGGCTGAAGCTTTCTTT.

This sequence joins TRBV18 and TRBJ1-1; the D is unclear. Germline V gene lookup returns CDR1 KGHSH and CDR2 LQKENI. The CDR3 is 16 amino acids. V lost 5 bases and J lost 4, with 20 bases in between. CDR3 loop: CASSTVAGFGGTEAFF. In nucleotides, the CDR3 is TGTGCCAGCTCAACTGTAGCGGGGTTTGGAGGCACTGAAGCTTTCTTT.

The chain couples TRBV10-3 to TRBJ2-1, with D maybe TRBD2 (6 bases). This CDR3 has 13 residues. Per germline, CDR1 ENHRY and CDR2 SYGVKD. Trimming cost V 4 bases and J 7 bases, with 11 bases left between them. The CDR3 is CAISGEAGNEQFF. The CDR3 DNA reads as TGTGCCATCAGTGGGGAGGCGGGGAATGAGCAGTTCTTC.

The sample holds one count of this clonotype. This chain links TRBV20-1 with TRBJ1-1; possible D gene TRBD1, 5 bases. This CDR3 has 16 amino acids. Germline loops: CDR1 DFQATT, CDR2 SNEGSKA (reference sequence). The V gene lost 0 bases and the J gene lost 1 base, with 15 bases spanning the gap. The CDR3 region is CSARDQPGGRNTEAFF. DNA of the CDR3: TGCAGTGCTAGAGATCAGCCGGGGGGAAGGAACACTGAAGCTTTCTTT.

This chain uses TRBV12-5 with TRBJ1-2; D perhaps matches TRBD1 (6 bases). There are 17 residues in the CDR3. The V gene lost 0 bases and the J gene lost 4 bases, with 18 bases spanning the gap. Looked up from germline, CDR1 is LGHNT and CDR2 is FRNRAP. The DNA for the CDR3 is TGTGCTAGTGGTTTGGTACGCTCCGGGGGGGGGCCCTATGGCTACACCTTC. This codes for CASGLVRSGGGPYGYTF.

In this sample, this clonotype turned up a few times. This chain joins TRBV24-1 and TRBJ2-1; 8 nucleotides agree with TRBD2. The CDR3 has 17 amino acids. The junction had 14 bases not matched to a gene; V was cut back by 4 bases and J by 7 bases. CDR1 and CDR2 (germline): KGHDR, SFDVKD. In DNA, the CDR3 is TGTGCCACCAGTGACACGACGCAGCGGGAGAATTTAAATGAGCAGTTCTTC. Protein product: CATSDTTQRENLNEQFF.

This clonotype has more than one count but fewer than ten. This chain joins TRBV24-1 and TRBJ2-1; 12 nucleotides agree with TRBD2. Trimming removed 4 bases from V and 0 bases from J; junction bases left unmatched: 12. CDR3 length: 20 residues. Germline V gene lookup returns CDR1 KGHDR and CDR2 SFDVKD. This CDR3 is CATSDPTGTSGSSSYNEQFF. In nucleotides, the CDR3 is TGTGCCACCAGTGACCCTACCGGGACTAGCGGGTCCAGCTCCTACAATGAGCAGTTCTTC.

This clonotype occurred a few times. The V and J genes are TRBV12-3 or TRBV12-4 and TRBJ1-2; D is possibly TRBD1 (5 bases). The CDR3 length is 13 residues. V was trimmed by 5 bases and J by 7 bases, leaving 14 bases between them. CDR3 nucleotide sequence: TGTGCCAGCAGTCCACGGGGGATTCTTGGCTACACCTTC. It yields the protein CASSPRGILGYTF.

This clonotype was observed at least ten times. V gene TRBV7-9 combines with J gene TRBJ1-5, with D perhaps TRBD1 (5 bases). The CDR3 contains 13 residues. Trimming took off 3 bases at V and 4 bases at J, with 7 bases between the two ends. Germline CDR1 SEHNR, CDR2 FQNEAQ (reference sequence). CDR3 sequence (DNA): TGTGCCAGCAGCTTTGGGGGGAATCAGCCCCAGCATTTT. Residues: CASSFGGNQPQHF.

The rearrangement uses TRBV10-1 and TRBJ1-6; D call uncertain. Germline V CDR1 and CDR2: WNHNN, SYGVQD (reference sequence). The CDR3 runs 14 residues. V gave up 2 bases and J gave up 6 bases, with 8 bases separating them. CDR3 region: CASSELQSNSPLHF. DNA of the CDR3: TGCGCCAGCAGTGAGCTCCAGTCTAATTCACCCCTCCACTTT.

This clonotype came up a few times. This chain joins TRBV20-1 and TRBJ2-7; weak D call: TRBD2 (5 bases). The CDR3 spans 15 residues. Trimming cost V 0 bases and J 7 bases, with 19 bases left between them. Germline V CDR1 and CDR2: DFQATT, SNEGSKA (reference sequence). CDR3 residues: CSARDRGGWVGEQYF. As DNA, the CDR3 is TGCAGTGCTAGAGACAGAGGCGGGTGGGTGGGGGAGCAGTACTTC.

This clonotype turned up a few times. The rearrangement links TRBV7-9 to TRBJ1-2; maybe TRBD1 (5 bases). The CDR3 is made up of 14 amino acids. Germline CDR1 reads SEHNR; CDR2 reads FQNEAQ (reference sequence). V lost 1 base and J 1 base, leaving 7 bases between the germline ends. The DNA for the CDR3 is TGTGCCAGCAGCTTAGGGACACTTAACTATGGCTACACCTTC. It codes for CASSLGTLNYGYTF.

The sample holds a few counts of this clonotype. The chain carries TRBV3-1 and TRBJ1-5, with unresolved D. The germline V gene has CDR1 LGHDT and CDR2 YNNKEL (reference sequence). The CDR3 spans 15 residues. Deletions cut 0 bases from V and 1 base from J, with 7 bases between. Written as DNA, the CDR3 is TGTGCCAGCAGCCAAGATGTCGGGAGCAATCAGCCCCAGCATTTT. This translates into CASSQDVGSNQPQHF. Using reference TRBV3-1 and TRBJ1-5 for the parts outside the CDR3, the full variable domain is DTAVSQTPKYLVTQMGNDKSIKCEQNLGHDTMYWYKQDSKKFLKIMFSYNNKELIINETVPNRFSPKSPDKAHLNLHINSLELGDSAVYFCASSQDVGSNQPQHFGDGTRLSIL.

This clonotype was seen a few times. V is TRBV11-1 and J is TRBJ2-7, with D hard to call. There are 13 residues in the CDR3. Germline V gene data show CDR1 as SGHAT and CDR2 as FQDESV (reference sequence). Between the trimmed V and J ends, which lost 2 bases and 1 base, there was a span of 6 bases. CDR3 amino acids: CASSLKQSYEQYF. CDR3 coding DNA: TGTGCCAGCAGCTTAAAGCAGTCCTACGAGCAGTACTTC.

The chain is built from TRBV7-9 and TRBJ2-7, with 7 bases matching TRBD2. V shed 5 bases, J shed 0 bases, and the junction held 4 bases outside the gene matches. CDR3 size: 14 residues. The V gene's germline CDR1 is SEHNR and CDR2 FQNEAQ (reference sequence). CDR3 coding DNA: TGTGCCAGCAGCGGGGAGGGAAGCTCCTACGAGCAGTACTTC. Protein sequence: CASSGEGSSYEQYF.

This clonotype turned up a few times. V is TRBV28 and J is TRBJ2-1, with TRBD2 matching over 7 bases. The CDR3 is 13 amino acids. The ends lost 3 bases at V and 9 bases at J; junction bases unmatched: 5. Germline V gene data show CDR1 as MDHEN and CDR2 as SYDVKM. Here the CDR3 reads CASSFSGEGEQFF. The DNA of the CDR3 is TGTGCCAGCAGTTTTAGTGGGGAGGGTGAGCAGTTCTTC. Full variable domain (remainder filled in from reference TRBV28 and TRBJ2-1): DVKVTQSSRYLVKRTGEKVFLECVQDMDHENMFWYRQDPGLGLRLIYFSYDVKMKEKGDIPEGYSVSREKKERFSLILESASTNQTSMYLCASSFSGEGEQFFGPGTRLTVL.

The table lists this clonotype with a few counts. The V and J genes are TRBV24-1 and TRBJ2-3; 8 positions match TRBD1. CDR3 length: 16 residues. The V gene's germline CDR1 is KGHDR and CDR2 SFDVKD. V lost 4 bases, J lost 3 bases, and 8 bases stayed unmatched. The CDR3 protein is CATSDKTGVETDTQYF. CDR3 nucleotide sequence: TGTGCCACCAGTGACAAGACAGGGGTGGAGACAGATACGCAGTATTTT.